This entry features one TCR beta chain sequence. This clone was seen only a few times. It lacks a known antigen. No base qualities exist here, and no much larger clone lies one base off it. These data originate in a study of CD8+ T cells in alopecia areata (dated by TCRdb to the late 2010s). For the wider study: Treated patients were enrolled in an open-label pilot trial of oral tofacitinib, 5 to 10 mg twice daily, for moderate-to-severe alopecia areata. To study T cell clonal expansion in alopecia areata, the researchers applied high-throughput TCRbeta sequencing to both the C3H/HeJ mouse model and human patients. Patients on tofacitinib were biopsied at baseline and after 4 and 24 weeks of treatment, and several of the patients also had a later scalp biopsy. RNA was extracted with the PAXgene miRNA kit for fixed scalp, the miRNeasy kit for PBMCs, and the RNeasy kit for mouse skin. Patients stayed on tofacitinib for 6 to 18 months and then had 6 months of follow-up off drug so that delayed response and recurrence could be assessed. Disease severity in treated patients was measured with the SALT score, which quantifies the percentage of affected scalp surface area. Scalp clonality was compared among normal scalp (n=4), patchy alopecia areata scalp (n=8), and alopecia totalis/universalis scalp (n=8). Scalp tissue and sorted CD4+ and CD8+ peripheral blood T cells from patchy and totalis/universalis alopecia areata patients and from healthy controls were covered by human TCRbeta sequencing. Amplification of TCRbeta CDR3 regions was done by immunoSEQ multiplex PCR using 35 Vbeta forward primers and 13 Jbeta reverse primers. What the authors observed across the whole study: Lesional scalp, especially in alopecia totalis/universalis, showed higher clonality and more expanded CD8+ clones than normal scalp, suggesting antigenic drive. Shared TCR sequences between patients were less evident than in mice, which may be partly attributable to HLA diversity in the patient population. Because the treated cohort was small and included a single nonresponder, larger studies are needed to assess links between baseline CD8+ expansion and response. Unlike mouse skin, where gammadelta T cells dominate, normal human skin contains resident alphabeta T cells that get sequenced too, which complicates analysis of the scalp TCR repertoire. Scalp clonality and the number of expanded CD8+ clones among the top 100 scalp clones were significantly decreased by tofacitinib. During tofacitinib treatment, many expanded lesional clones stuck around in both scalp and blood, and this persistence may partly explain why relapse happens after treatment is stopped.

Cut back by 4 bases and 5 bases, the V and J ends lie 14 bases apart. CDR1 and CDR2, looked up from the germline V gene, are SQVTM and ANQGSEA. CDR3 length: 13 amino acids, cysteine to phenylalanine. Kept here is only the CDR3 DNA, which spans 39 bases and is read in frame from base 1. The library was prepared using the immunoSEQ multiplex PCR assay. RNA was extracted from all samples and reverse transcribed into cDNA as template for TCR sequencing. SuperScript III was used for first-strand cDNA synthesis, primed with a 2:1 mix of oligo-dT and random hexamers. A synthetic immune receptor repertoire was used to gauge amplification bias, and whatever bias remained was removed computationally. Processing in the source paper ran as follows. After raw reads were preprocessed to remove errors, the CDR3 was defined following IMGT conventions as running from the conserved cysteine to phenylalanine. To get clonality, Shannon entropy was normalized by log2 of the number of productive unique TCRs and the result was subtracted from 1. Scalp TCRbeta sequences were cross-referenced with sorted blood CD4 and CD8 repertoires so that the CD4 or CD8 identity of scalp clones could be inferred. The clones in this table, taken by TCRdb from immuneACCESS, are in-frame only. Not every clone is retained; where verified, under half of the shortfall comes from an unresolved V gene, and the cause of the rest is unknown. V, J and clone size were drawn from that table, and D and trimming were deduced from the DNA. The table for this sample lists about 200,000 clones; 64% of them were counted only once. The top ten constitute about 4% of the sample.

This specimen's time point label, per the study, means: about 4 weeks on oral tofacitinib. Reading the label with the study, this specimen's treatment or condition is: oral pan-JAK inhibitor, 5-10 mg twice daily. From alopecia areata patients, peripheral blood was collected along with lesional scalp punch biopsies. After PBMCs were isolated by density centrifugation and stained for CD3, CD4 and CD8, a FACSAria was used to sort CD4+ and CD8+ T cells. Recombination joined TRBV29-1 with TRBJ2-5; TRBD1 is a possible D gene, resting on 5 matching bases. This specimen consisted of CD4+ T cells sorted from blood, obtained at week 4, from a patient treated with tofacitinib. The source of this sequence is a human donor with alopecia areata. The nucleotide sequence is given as TGCAGCGTTGCCCCCAGGGTTGGGGAGACCCAGTACTTC. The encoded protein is CSVAPRVGETQYF.